These T cell receptor beta chains were read from a single sample in a study of blood T cell repertoires in COVID-19. The table came from immunoSEQ multiplex PCR; TCRdb's copy has only in-frame clones and leaves some out. Altogether around 390,000 clones are present, just under 90% being singletons, with the ten largest covering roughly 9.4%. The sequenced sample consisted of PBMCs or T cells enriched from blood (not recorded which). These receptors all stem from a woman aged 45-60 years who had recovered from COVID-19. Each CDR3 is given without its conserved first and last residue. The order of the fields is J gene, V gene, CDR3 protein.

>TRBJ1-1|TRBV7-2
ASSLRGRNTEAF
>TRBJ1-1|TRBV15
ATSTPGAGLGEAF
>TRBJ1-1|TRBV7-8
ASSLSLLAVEAF
>TRBJ1-6|TRBV19
ASGDRVRSPLH
>TRBJ2-1|TRBV24-1
ATSDSRTGHNEQF
>TRBJ1-2|TRBV18
ASSPQGENYGYT
>TRBJ2-2|TRBV7-2
ASSLARRGTGELF
>TRBJ2-7|TRBV3-1/TRBV3-2
ASGRAATGQY
>TRBJ2-1|TRBV3-1/TRBV3-2
ASSRFSGTGTNEQF
>TRBJ1-4|TRBV30
AWSPWAPGGEKLF
>TRBJ1-2|TRBV7-9
ASSFFGQSYGYT
>TRBJ2-7|TRBV15
ATSRAGALTYEQY
>TRBJ1-1|TRBV10-3
AISESLAGGNTEAF
>TRBJ1-2|TRBV18
ASSRIALERGYGYT
>TRBJ1-2|TRBV30
AWRVTGGAEGYT
>TRBJ1-1|TRBV2
ANRDKAF
>TRBJ2-3|TRBV2
ASRNRLIWTDTQY
>TRBJ2-7|TRBV7-9
ASSLLAPGEQY
>TRBJ2-1|TRBV6-2/TRBV6-3
ASSYTQTGEQF
>TRBJ2-7|TRBV29-1
SVVGLAGTPYEQY
>TRBJ2-2|TRBV5-1
ASSSQGTPTGELF
>TRBJ1-1|TRBV20-1
SASIDRGSGEAF
>TRBJ2-7|TRBV13
ASSLQGLPYEQY
>TRBJ1-6|TRBV19
ASSVDRGYSPLH
>TRBJ2-1|TRBV9
ASSVGGQALNEQF
>TRBJ1-2|TRBV3-1/TRBV3-2
ASSQDSGVRGYT
>TRBJ1-6|TRBV6-5
ASSRPGRPLH
>TRBJ2-3|TRBV7-7
ASSLNSGGTDTQY
>TRBJ1-6|TRBV2
ASRPGQGYSPLH
>TRBJ2-7|TRBV30
AWSVTRTGSEQY
>TRBJ1-2|TRBV5-6
ASTSGANYGYT
>TRBJ2-7|TRBV28
ASSETGASYEQY
>TRBJ1-2|TRBV2
ASSIDRASYGYT
>TRBJ1-2|TRBV9
ASSVGLEGNGGRGYT
>TRBJ2-3|TRBV19
ASSTGTRADTQY
>TRBJ2-2|TRBV7-3
ASSGPTVKGGGATGELF
>TRBJ2-7|TRBV7-2
ASSPRLAGSYEQY
>TRBJ2-2|TRBV6-5
ASSRDRGLVGELF
>TRBJ2-3|TRBV27
ASSLRTDSTDTQY
>TRBJ1-2|TRBV12-3/TRBV12-4
ASRPGQAAGYT
>TRBJ2-2|TRBV15
ATSRAGDRNTGELF
>TRBJ1-6|TRBV7-2
ASRPTGGNSPLH
>TRBJ1-2|TRBV6-5
ASRAGTAYGYT
>TRBJ1-5|TRBV4-2
ASSHYRTQGIGVSNQPQH
>TRBJ1-1|TRBV9
ASSVDRANTEAF
>TRBJ2-7|TRBV6-7
ASSNEGYEQY
>TRBJ2-7|TRBV19
ASSFLRREQY
>TRBJ1-2|TRBV7-2
ASSLRVVTGMNYGYT
>TRBJ1-4|TRBV6-5
ASSSGNSDNEKLF
>TRBJ2-1|TRBV4-2
ASSQDLTGGSYNEQF
>TRBJ2-2|TRBV27
ASSSSGGLRAGELF
>TRBJ1-5|TRBV27
ASSFRGTGQPQH
>TRBJ2-7|TRBV7-7
ASSLGQGAEYEQY
>TRBJ1-1|TRBV6-1
ASSDPLGAAF
>TRBJ1-2|TRBV5-4
ASSPGEDYGYT
>TRBJ1-1|TRBV7-9
ASSKDRGGTEAF
>TRBJ1-3|TRBV6-1
ASSERTYSGNTIY
>TRBJ1-5|TRBV9
ASSAQGSNQPQH
>TRBJ1-2|TRBV9
ASSPPSTRNLLMGYT